This T cell receptor beta chain was recovered during a study of CD4 T cells in relation to SARS-CoV-2 and coronaviruses. In the study overall: PBMCs were cultured with antigen for over 8 days before TCR beta sequencing. The negative reference was HIV-1 Nef peptide pool or peptide-free culture.

Note on this clone: Its target is not known.

TCRdb's table, derived via immunoSEQ multiplex PCR, lists solely in-frame clones and lacks some. The sample includes about 15,000 clones, around three quarters of them seen just once. Before the COVID-19 pandemic, during about 2011-2019, CD4+ T cells were taken from unexposed donors. After 10 to 11 days of culture, CD4+ T cells were isolated. As cell numbers allowed, unexposed-donor CD4+ T cells faced SARS-CoV-2 S/N and four cold-coronavirus spikes. With 1 base removed from V and 1 base from J, the gap between germline ends came to 8 bases. The CDR3 runs to 15 residues. The germline CDR1 and CDR2 sequences are SGHKS and YYEKEE (reference sequence). Points from the study as a whole: Monoreactive clones expanded significantly more to SARS-CoV-2 than crossreactive clones did.

Sequenced: CD4+ T cells from PBMCs, cultured in vitro. The sequence was obtained from a human donor in good health. The rearrangement uses TRBV5-5 and TRBJ1-4, with a possible D match to TRBD1 (5 bases). Written as DNA, the CDR3 is TGTGCCAGCAGCTTGATGGGGGGAACTAATGAAAAACTGTTTTTT. Its translation is CASSLMGGTNEKLFF.